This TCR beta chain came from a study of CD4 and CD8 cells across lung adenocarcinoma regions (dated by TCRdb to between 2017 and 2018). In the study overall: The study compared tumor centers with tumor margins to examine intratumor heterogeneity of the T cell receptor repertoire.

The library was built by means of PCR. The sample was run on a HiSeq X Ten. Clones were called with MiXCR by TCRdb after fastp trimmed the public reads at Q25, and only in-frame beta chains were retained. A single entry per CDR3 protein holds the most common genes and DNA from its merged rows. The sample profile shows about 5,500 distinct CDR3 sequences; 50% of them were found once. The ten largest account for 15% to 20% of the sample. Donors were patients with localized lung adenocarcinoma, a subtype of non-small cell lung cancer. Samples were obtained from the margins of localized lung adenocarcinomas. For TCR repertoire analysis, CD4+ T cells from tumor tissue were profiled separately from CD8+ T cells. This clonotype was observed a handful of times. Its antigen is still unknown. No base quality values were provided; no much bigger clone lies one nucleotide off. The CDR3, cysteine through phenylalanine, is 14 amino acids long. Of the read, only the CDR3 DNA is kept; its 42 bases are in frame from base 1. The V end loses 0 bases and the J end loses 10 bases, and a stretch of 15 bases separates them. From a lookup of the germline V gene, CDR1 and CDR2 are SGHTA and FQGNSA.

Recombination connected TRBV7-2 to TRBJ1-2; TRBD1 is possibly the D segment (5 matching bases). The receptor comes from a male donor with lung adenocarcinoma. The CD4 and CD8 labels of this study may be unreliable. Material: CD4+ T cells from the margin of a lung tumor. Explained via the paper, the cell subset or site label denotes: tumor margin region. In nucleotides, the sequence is TGTGCCAGCAGCTTAGCGAGGGGCAGGGCCTCCTACACCTTC. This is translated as CASSLARGRASYTF.